The TCR beta chain described here comes from a study of read filtering for tumor transcriptome and immune sequencing. J gave up 2 bases and V 7 bases, and 9 bases lay outside the gene matches. CDR3 length: 19 amino acids. Per the germline V gene, CDR1 is SGHAT and CDR2 is FQNNGV. From roughly 0.4 ug of RNA, a library with molecular barcoded alpha/delta and beta/gamma adaptors was made. TCRdb passed the reads through MiXCR, listing each CDR3 protein once. Of over 20,000 distinct CDR3 sequences listed, roughly an eighth are singletons. The study, taken as a whole, reports: IR-seq and RNA-seq agreed better without single-read clonotypes.

This clonotype was recorded many times. Its antigen remains unknown. Source material: a population of CD138-negative cells sorted from bone marrow. This rearrangement joins TRBV11-2 to TRBJ2-6; TRBD2 aligns across 15 bases. This clonotype was sampled from a donor at least 40 years old with multiple myeloma. CDR3 DNA: TGTGCCAGCACCCCATTCAGGACTAGCGGGAGGGCTGGGGCCAACGTCCTGACTTTC. It specifies CASTPFRTSGRAGANVLTF.